Each of the 20 T cell receptor beta chains below was sequenced from the same sample in a study of blood T cell repertoires in COVID-19. Clones were sequenced by immunoSEQ multiplex PCR, and TCRdb holds only the in-frame ones, with some missing. The data show around 200,000 clones, around 79% seen once. Sequenced sample: peripheral blood. Source of these receptors: a woman in her thirties or forties with COVID-19, enrolled during active disease.

This sequence joins TRBV7-6 and TRBJ2-5; 9 nucleotides align to TRBD2. V trimming: 1 base; J trimming: 5 bases; junction bases outside the gene matches: 5. This CDR3 spans 15 amino acids. Germline lookup yields CDR1 SGHVS and CDR2 FNYEAQ. Here the CDR3 DNA reads TGTGCCAGCAGCTTAGGGACTAGCGATTACGAGACCCAGTACTTC. Protein: CASSLGTSDYETQYF.

This chain connects TRBV7-9 to TRBJ1-1; no firm D call. V gave up 4 bases and J gave up 0 bases, with 9 bases separating them. Germline V gene sequence: CDR1 SEHNR, CDR2 FQNEAQ (reference sequence). CDR3 length equals 14 residues. CDR3 nucleotides: TGTGCCAGCAGCTATACGGGGATGAACACTGAAGCTTTCTTT. It specifies CASSYTGMNTEAFF.

This clone is a singleton in its sample. V gene TRBV10-3 combines with J gene TRBJ2-1; TRBD2 matches 8 bases. The V segment lost 9 bases and the J segment 0 bases; nucleotides outside the gene matches: 10. The CDR3 is 16 amino acids. Per germline, CDR1 ENHRY and CDR2 SYGVKD. CDR3: CAIRTSRTSSYNEQFF. The CDR3 nucleotides read TGTGCCATAAGGACTAGCCGGACAAGCTCCTACAATGAGCAGTTCTTC.

CDR3 nucleotides: TGCGCCAGCAGCCGAGGGGCGGACAGCCTCCAAGAGACCCAGTACTTC. This encodes CASSRGADSLQETQYF. The rearrangement uses TRBV5-1 and TRBJ2-5, with D tentatively TRBD1 (6 bases). In germline, CDR1 is SGHRS, CDR2 YFSETQ. The V gene lost 4 bases and the J gene lost 1 base, with 17 bases spanning the gap. This CDR3 is built from 16 residues.

This sequence joins TRBV27 and TRBJ2-7; TRBD1 aligns across 7 bases. This CDR3 is 15 amino acids long. Germline CDR1 and CDR2: MNHEY and SMNVEV (reference sequence). V dropped 5 bases and J dropped 3; count of bases not matched to a gene: 10. In DNA form, the CDR3 reads TGTGCCAGCAGTCTCAGCTCAGGGGGAGACTACGAGCAGTACTTC. Residues: CASSLSSGGDYEQYF.

The chain employs TRBV6-5 and TRBJ2-3; 10 nucleotides align to TRBD2. CDR3 length: 14 amino acids. Trimming cost V 7 bases and J 5 bases; bases outside gene matches: 6. CDR1 MNHEY and CDR2 SVGAGI come from the germline V gene. The CDR3, as DNA: TGTGCCAGCATCTTGGAGCGGGAGGGAGATACGCAGTATTTT. It yields the protein CASILEREGDTQYF.

The chain couples TRBV18 to TRBJ2-7; 9 bases agree with TRBD2. With V trimmed by 5 bases and J by 3 bases, 5 bases remained unmatched. The CDR3 extends over 14 amino acids. CDR1 KGHSH and CDR2 LQKENI come from the germline V gene. The CDR3 nucleotides read TGTGCCAGCTCAAAGACTAGCGGATACTACGAGCAGTACTTC. Protein product: CASSKTSGYYEQYF.

V gene TRBV9 combines with J gene TRBJ2-2; TRBD1 matches 10 bases. The CDR3 contains 20 residues. Germline V lookup: CDR1 SGDLS, CDR2 YYNGEE. With 1 base clipped from V and 2 bases from J, the junction kept 14 bases outside the gene matches. The CDR3 region is CASSVRPGQGLFTNTGELFF. As DNA, the CDR3 is TGTGCCAGCAGCGTAAGGCCGGGACAGGGGCTCTTTACCAACACCGGGGAGCTGTTTTTT. Full variable domain (remainder filled in from reference TRBV9 and TRBJ2-2): DSGVTQTPKHLITATGQRVTLRCSPRSGDLSVYWYQQSLDQGLQFLIQYYNGEERAKGNILERFSAQQFPDLHSELNLSSLELGDSALYFCASSVRPGQGLFTNTGELFFGEGSRLTVL.

In its sample, this clone was seen a few times. The chain carries TRBV5-5 and TRBJ2-3; D is uncertain. Germline CDR1 SGHKS, CDR2 YYEKEE (reference sequence). This CDR3 is built from 14 residues. V gave up 0 bases and J gave up 2 bases, with 7 bases separating them. The CDR3 DNA is TGTGCCAGCAGCTTGGAGCTCCACACAGATACGCAGTATTTT. Amino acid sequence: CASSLELHTDTQYF.

This clone was found once. The chain links TRBV7-9 to TRBJ1-1; 11 nucleotides align to TRBD1. This CDR3 has 15 amino acids. Trimming cost V 4 bases and J 4 bases; bases outside gene matches: 5. Germline V lookup: CDR1 SEHNR, CDR2 FQNEAQ (reference sequence). The CDR3 reads CASSWTGGPGTEAFF. In DNA form, the CDR3 reads TGTGCCAGCAGCTGGACAGGGGGCCCCGGCACTGAAGCTTTCTTT.

This clone was detected only once. The rearrangement joins TRBV4-1 to TRBJ1-4; no clear D gene. The CDR3 is 13 residues long. Trimming took off 1 base at V and 8 bases at J, with 8 bases between the two ends. Germline CDR1 and CDR2: MGHRA and YSYEKL. The CDR3 DNA is TGCGCCAGCAGCCAAGTTGGCCGAGAAAAACTGTTTTTT. The encoded protein is CASSQVGREKLFF.

This clone was observed once. This sequence joins TRBV16 and TRBJ1-2; perhaps TRBD1 as D (5 bases). From germline, CDR1 is KGHSY and CDR2 FQNENV. This CDR3 spans 14 amino acids. V dropped 3 bases and J dropped 4 bases, with 12 bases sitting between them. This chain's CDR3 is CASSQGGLAYGYTF. CDR3 DNA: TGTGCCAGCAGCCAGGGGGGATTGGCCTATGGCTACACCTTC.

This clone showed up just a few times. The chain combines TRBV5-4 with TRBJ2-3, with a possible D match to TRBD2 (7 bases). V was pared by 2 bases and J by 3 bases, with 13 bases between. The CDR3 loop spans 15 amino acids. Germline V gene lookup returns CDR1 SGHNT and CDR2 YYREEE (reference sequence). CDR3 sequence: CASSFGGGMTDTQYF. The CDR3 DNA is TGTGCCAGCAGCTTTGGGGGGGGCATGACAGATACGCAGTATTTT.

This chain joins TRBV5-1 and TRBJ2-1, with D perhaps TRBD2 (6 bases). CDR3 size: 16 residues. V was trimmed by 6 bases and J by 4 bases, leaving 20 bases between them. Germline CDR1 is SGHRS and CDR2 is YFSETQ. The CDR3 protein is CASNFILPGLYNEQFF. For the CDR3, the DNA is TGCGCCAGCAATTTTATTCTTCCGGGACTGTACAATGAGCAGTTCTTC.

J is TRBJ2-7 and V is TRBV6-2 or TRBV6-3, with 11 bases lining up with TRBD2. V lost 4 bases, J lost 3 bases, and 11 bases stayed unmatched. This CDR3 spans 17 amino acids. Germline lookup yields CDR1 MNHEY and CDR2 SVGEGT. The DNA of the CDR3 is TGTGCCAGCAGTTCCCTCTCTAGCGGGAGGACGGGCTACGAGCAGTACTTC. It specifies CASSSLSSGRTGYEQYF.

This clone has only a few counts. The V call is TRBV7-2, the J call TRBJ1-2, with TRBD1 as a possible D gene (6 bases). Trimming pared 1 base from V and 4 bases from J, leaving 16 bases between. The CDR3 loop spans 16 amino acids. Germline loops: CDR1 SGHTA, CDR2 FQGNSA. The CDR3 spells CASSLDGGAGAYGYTF. In nucleotides, the CDR3 is TGTGCCAGCAGCTTAGATGGGGGGGCTGGGGCCTATGGCTACACCTTC.

This clone was observed once. The chain combines TRBV7-9 with TRBJ1-4, with D perhaps matching TRBD1 (5 bases). The CDR3 has 13 amino acids. Trimming pared 5 bases from V and 8 bases from J, leaving 12 bases between. In germline, CDR1 is SEHNR, CDR2 FQNEAQ (reference sequence). In DNA, the CDR3 is TGTGCCAGCAGCAAAAGCGGGGGGGAAAAACTGTTTTTT. As protein: CASSKSGGEKLFF.

This rearrangement joins TRBV18 to TRBJ1-1; 7 nucleotides agree with TRBD1. The germline V gene encodes CDR1 KGHSH and CDR2 LQKENI. Trimming cost V 2 bases and J 5 bases; bases outside gene matches: 8. The CDR3 loop spans 15 amino acids. CDR3 loop: CASSPSAQGNTEAFF. CDR3 in DNA: TGTGCCAGCTCACCATCTGCACAGGGGAATACTGAAGCTTTCTTT.

The chain employs TRBV5-4 and TRBJ2-3, with 9 bases matching TRBD2. The CDR3 has 18 amino acids. Germline loops: CDR1 SGHNT, CDR2 YYREEE (reference sequence). Trimming at V came to 0 bases and at J to 6 bases, leaving 14 bases not matched to a gene. DNA for the CDR3: TGTGCCAGCAGCTTGGCCGGTGCGGGGGGGGTCGCAACCGATACGCAGTATTTT. Its translation is CASSLAGAGGVATDTQYF.

V and J are TRBV10-2 and TRBJ2-5; 8 bases agree with TRBD2. This CDR3 spans 18 amino acids. Germline CDR1 and CDR2: WSHSY and SAAADI. Germline trimming cut 6 bases from V and 1 base from J; bases unmatched to any gene: 16. The CDR3 reads CASSFDVGGTSGQETQYF. The CDR3 DNA is TGCGCCAGCAGCTTCGACGTTGGGGGAACTAGCGGCCAAGAGACCCAGTACTTC.